These T cell receptor beta chains were read from a single sample in a study of T cell responses to AZD1222 COVID-19 vaccine. Some clones are missing from TCRdb's copy, which holds only in-frame ones; the method was immunoSEQ multiplex PCR. The repertoire holds 100,000 to 120,000 clones, 89% seen once, with approximately 45% in the top ten. This sample comprised peripheral blood, obtained 28 days after the second AZD1222 dose. The source of these receptors is an adult who received the AZD1222 COVID-19 vaccine. Both conserved end residues are part of each CDR3. The D gene is left open where the match is weak. Not every row has a clone size; where given, it reads once, few, many or a size class.

d_call: .
clone_size: .
v_call: TRBV19
j_call: TRBJ2-6
cdr3_nt: TGTGCCAGTATCCCCGGGGACTCTGGGGCCAACGTCCTGACTTTC
cdr3_aa: CASIPGDSGANVLTF

d_call: TRBD2
clone_size: once
v_call: TRBV20-1
j_call: TRBJ2-7
cdr3_nt: TGCAGTGCTAGTAGCGGGGGGACCTACGAGCAGTACTTC
cdr3_aa: CSASSGGTYEQYF

d_call: .
clone_size: .
v_call: TRBV9
j_call: TRBJ1-6
cdr3_nt: TGTGCCAGCAGCCCCGGTTGGGAGGGGAATTCACCCCTCCACTTT
cdr3_aa: CASSPGWEGNSPLHF

d_call: .
clone_size: .
v_call: TRBV27
j_call: TRBJ2-3
cdr3_nt: TGTGCCAGCAGTTTATGGGACTCCTACCCCCGTACGCAGTATTTT
cdr3_aa: CASSLWDSYPRTQYF

d_call: .
clone_size: .
v_call: TRBV5-4
j_call: TRBJ2-7
cdr3_nt: TGTGCCAGCAGCTTCAGGGGATACGAGCAGTACTTC
cdr3_aa: CASSFRGYEQYF

d_call: TRBD1
clone_size: .
v_call: TRBV28
j_call: TRBJ1-2
cdr3_nt: TGTGCCAGCAGTCCCTCCCCCCGACAGGGATGGAGCTATGGCTACACCTTC
cdr3_aa: CASSPSPRQGWSYGYTF

d_call: TRBD2
clone_size: .
v_call: TRBV9
j_call: TRBJ2-7
cdr3_nt: TGTGCCAGCAGCGTAGCTACGAGCGGGAGTTTGTCCGAGCAGTACTTC
cdr3_aa: CASSVATSGSLSEQYF

d_call: TRBD2
clone_size: .
v_call: TRBV30
j_call: TRBJ2-7
cdr3_nt: TGTGCCTGGAGCCCAGGACTAGTGGGCGAGCAGTACTTC
cdr3_aa: CAWSPGLVGEQYF

d_call: .
clone_size: .
v_call: TRBV30
j_call: TRBJ2-7
cdr3_nt: TGTGCCTGGAGTGTTGGAGCCTACGAGCAGTACTTC
cdr3_aa: CAWSVGAYEQYF

d_call: .
clone_size: .
v_call: TRBV4-3
j_call: TRBJ2-7
cdr3_nt: TGCGCCAGCAGCCAAGATGTGTTAAACCGCTACGAGCAGTACTTC
cdr3_aa: CASSQDVLNRYEQYF

d_call: .
clone_size: .
v_call: TRBV6-1
j_call: TRBJ1-1
cdr3_nt: TGTGCCAGCAGTGAAAGGACGGAAACTGAAGCTTTCTTT
cdr3_aa: CASSERTETEAFF

d_call: .
clone_size: .
v_call: TRBV9
j_call: TRBJ2-1
cdr3_nt: TGTGCCAGCAGCGTAGGGCGGCGGGAAGCCTACAATGAGCAGTTCTTC
cdr3_aa: CASSVGRREAYNEQFF

d_call: TRBD2
clone_size: few
v_call: TRBV20-1
j_call: TRBJ2-1
cdr3_nt: TGCAGTGCTAGTACTAGCGGGAGCTCCTACAATGAGCAGTTCTTC
cdr3_aa: CSASTSGSSYNEQFF

d_call: .
clone_size: .
v_call: TRBV3-1/TRBV3-2
j_call: TRBJ1-3
cdr3_nt: TGTGCCAGCAGCCAAGTGGGCGGGCCTGGGGCTGGAAACACCATATATTTT
cdr3_aa: CASSQVGGPGAGNTIYF

d_call: .
clone_size: .
v_call: TRBV7-3
j_call: TRBJ1-1
cdr3_nt: TGTGCCAGCAGCTTGGGAATTACCACTGAAGCTTTCTTT
cdr3_aa: CASSLGITTEAFF

d_call: .
clone_size: .
v_call: TRBV29-1
j_call: TRBJ2-1
cdr3_nt: TGCAGCGTTGGGGGGGACCGTGCCTTCTACAATGAGCAGTTCTTC
cdr3_aa: CSVGGDRAFYNEQFF

d_call: TRBD1
clone_size: .
v_call: TRBV28
j_call: TRBJ1-4
cdr3_nt: TGTGCCAGCAGTTTAGTAGGGGGCAATGAAAAACTGTTTTTT
cdr3_aa: CASSLVGGNEKLFF

d_call: TRBD2
clone_size: .
v_call: TRBV13
j_call: TRBJ2-1
cdr3_nt: TGTGCCAGCAGCTTATCCCGGTGGACTAGCGGGAAGGGAAATGAGCAGTTCTTC
cdr3_aa: CASSLSRWTSGKGNEQFF

d_call: TRBD2
clone_size: .
v_call: TRBV5-6
j_call: TRBJ2-2
cdr3_nt: TGTGCCAGCAGCTTGGGGAGACTAGCGGGAGTTAACACCGGGGAGCTGTTTTTT
cdr3_aa: CASSLGRLAGVNTGELFF

d_call: TRBD2
clone_size: .
v_call: TRBV28
j_call: TRBJ2-7
cdr3_nt: TGTGCCAGCAGTTTTCTAGCGGGAAAAGCCTACGAGCAGTACTTC
cdr3_aa: CASSFLAGKAYEQYF

d_call: TRBD1
clone_size: .
v_call: TRBV5-1
j_call: TRBJ2-7
cdr3_nt: TGCGCCAGCAGCTCTCCGGACAGGGTAGATCGCCCCCGCGACGAGCAGTACTTC
cdr3_aa: CASSSPDRVDRPRDEQYF

d_call: TRBD1
clone_size: few
v_call: TRBV5-6
j_call: TRBJ1-1
cdr3_nt: TGTGCCAGCAGCTTTGGGACAGGGGGTGGGGTAACTGAAGCTTTCTTT
cdr3_aa: CASSFGTGGGVTEAFF

d_call: TRBD1
clone_size: .
v_call: TRBV30
j_call: TRBJ2-3
cdr3_nt: TGTGCTCTGGACAGGGGTATCAATACGCAGTATTTT
cdr3_aa: CALDRGINTQYF

d_call: TRBD1
clone_size: .
v_call: TRBV4-2
j_call: TRBJ1-1
cdr3_nt: TGTGCCAGCAGCCTCCGGAGCCGGGACAGTGAAGCTTTCTTT
cdr3_aa: CASSLRSRDSEAFF

d_call: .
clone_size: .
v_call: TRBV29-1
j_call: TRBJ2-7
cdr3_nt: TGCAGCGTTGGGGAGAGGGACTCCTACGAGCAGTACTTC
cdr3_aa: CSVGERDSYEQYF

d_call: TRBD2
clone_size: .
v_call: TRBV5-1
j_call: TRBJ2-7
cdr3_nt: TGCGCCAGCAGGATGGGACTAGCGGTTACCTACGAGCAGTACTTC
cdr3_aa: CASRMGLAVTYEQYF

d_call: .
clone_size: few
v_call: TRBV10-3
j_call: TRBJ1-5
cdr3_nt: TGTGCCATCAGATCGACAGGAAATAGCAATCAGCCCCAGCATTTT
cdr3_aa: CAIRSTGNSNQPQHF

d_call: TRBD1
clone_size: .
v_call: TRBV27
j_call: TRBJ1-1
cdr3_nt: TGTGCCAGCAAAGCCGGGACAGGCGGAGGTGAAGCTTTCTTT
cdr3_aa: CASKAGTGGGEAFF

d_call: .
clone_size: .
v_call: TRBV5-6
j_call: TRBJ1-6
cdr3_nt: TGTGCCAGCAGCCTGGGTTTGGACAGACAATTT
cdr3_aa: CASSLGLDRQF